This T cell receptor (beta chain) was captured by sequencing in a study of blood T cell repertoires in COVID-19. Using immunoSEQ multiplex PCR, the repertoire was profiled, and TCRdb retains in-frame clones only, with some absent. The profile covers some 200,000 clones, with about 83% appearing a single time and over 0.7% taken by the ten largest. The length of the CDR3 is 13 residues. Germline trimming cut 6 bases from V and 4 bases from J; bases unmatched to any gene: 5. Germline V gene data show CDR1 as MNHEY and CDR2 as SVGAGI. The source material was peripheral blood. The V and J genes are TRBV6-5 and TRBJ1-1; 7 nucleotides line up with TRBD1. The TCR originated in a young woman who had recovered from COVID-19. The CDR3 DNA sequence: TGTGCCAGCAGAGACAGGGTACGCACTGAAGCTTTCTTT. Its protein is CASRDRVRTEAFF.